This paragraph covers one T cell receptor (beta chain) sequence. As yet, its antigen is unknown. This sample stems from a study of OX40 agonist ivuxolimab in advanced cancers. Turning to the study itself: The group had a mean age of 60 years, ranged from 23 to 79, and was 80% to 85% male.

TCRdb's copy holds only in-frame clones and misses some; the assay was immunoSEQ multiplex PCR. The data hold about 69,000 clones, with about nine tenths observed a single time. Study findings and constraints: Certain nonresponders likewise exhibited a low normalized T-cell clonal expansion.

The CDR3 totals 14 residues. Germline assignment: CDR1 SNHLY and CDR2 FYNNEI. V was cut by 7 bases and J by 5 bases, with 14 bases left in between. This receptor was taken from an adult with an advanced solid tumor such as melanoma, head and neck, liver or kidney cancer. The chain uses TRBV2 and TRBJ2-2; D ambiguous. The sequences come from CD4+ or CD8+ T cells sorted from blood, collected in a trial of the OX40 agonist ivuxolimab. CDR3 coding DNA: TGTGCCAGCATCAGGCTGGTCGATACCGGGGAGCTGTTTTTT. Protein: CASIRLVDTGELFF.